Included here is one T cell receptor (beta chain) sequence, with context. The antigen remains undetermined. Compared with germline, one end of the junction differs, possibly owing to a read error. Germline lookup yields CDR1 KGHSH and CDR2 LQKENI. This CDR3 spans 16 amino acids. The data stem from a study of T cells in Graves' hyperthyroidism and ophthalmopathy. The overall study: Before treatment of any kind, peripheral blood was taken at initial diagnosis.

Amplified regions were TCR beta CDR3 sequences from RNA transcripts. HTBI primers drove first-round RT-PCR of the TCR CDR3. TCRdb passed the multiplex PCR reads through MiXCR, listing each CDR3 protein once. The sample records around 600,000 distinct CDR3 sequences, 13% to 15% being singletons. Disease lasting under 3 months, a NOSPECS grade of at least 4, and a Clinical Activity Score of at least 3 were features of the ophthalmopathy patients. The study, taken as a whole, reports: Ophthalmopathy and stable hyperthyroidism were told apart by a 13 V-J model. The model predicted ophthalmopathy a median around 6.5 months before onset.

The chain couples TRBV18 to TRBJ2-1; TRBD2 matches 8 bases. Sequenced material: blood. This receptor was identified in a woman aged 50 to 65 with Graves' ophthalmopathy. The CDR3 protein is CVSSPGGGRRYNEQFF. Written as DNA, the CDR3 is TGTGTCAGCTCACCGGGGGGGGGCAGACGCTACAATGAGCAGTTCTTC.